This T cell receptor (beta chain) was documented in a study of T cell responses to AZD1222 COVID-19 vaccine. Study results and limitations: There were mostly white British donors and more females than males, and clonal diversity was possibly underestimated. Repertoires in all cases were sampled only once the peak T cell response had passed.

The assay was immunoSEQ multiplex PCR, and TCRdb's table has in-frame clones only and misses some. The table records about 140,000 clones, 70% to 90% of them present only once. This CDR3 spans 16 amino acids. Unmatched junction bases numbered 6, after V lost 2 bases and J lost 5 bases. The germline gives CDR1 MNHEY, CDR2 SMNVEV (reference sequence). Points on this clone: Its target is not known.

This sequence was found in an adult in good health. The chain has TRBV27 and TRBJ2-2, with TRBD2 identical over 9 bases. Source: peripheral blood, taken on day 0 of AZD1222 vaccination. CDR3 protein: CASSLGLAGKTGELFF. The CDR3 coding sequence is TGTGCCAGCAGTTTAGGGCTAGCGGGAAAAACCGGGGAGCTGTTTTTT.